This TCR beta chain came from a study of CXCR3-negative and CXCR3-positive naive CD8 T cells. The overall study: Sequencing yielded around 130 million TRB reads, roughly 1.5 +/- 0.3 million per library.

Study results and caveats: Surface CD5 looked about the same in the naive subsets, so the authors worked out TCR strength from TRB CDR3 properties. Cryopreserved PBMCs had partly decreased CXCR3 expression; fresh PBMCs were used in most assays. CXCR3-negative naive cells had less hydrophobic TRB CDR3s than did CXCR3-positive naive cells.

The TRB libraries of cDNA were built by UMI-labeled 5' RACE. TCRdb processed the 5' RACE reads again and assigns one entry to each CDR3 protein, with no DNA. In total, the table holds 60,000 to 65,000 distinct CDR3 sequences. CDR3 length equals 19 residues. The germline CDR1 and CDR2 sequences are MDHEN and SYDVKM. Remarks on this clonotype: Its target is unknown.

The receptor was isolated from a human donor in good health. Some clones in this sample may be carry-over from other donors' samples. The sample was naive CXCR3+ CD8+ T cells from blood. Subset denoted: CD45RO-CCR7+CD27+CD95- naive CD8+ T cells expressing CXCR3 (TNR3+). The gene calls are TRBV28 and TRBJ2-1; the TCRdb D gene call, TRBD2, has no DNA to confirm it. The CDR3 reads CASTPLGLAGMPGYNEQFF. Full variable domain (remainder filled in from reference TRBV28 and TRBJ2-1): DVKVTQSSRYLVKRTGEKVFLECVQDMDHENMFWYRQDPGLGLRLIYFSYDVKMKEKGDIPEGYSVSREKKERFSLILESASTNQTSMYLCASTPLGLAGMPGYNEQFFGPGTRLTVL.